The 29 T cell receptor beta chains below come from one sample, sequenced in a study of T cells after yellow fever vaccination. MiXCR, applied by TCRdb to the 5' RACE reads, yields one record per CDR3 protein. The sample consists of 200,000 to 300,000 distinct CDR3 sequences, approximately 3.8% of them appearing once. The sequencing here drew on PBMCs, taken 15 days after the yellow fever booster vaccination. The origin of the receptors is a man between 18 and 35 years old who received the YFV17D yellow fever vaccine.

The table lists this clonotype with many counts. This rearrangement joins TRBV12-3 or TRBV12-4 to TRBJ1-1, with D possibly being TRBD1 (5 bases). This CDR3 is built from 13 residues. The ends were cut back, 5 bases at V and 3 bases at J, with 10 bases in the middle. CDR3 nucleotide sequence: TGTGCCAGCAGTCCAGACAGTTACACTGAAGCTTTCTTT. Protein product: CASSPDSYTEAFF.

This clonotype has a count of ten or more. The chain uses TRBV20-1 and TRBJ1-5; D might be TRBD1 (6 bases). Germline values: CDR1 DFQATT, CDR2 SNEGSKA (reference sequence). This CDR3 spans 15 amino acids. The V and J ends lost 2 bases and 1 base respectively, with 12 bases between them. The CDR3 region has the DNA TGCAGTGCTAGATCGGACAGTTACAGCAATCAGCCCCAGCATTTT. Its translation is CSARSDSYSNQPQHF.

Ten or more counts support this clonotype. The CDR3 DNA follows: TGCAGCGTTCACCCGGGTAGGGGAAGGACAGATACGCAGTATTTT. The encoded protein is CSVHPGRGRTDTQYF. The chain links TRBV29-1 to TRBJ2-3; the D gene is possibly TRBD1 (5 bases). CDR3 length equals 15 residues. The germline V gene encodes CDR1 SQVTM and CDR2 ANQGSEA. Trimming took off 5 bases at V and 3 bases at J, with 18 bases between the two ends.

This clonotype has ten or more counts. The rearrangement joins TRBV15 to TRBJ1-2; possibly TRBD1 for D (6 bases). CDR1 is LNHNV and CDR2 is YYDKDF in the germline V gene (reference sequence). The ends were cut back, 4 bases at V and 2 bases at J, with 8 bases in the middle. This CDR3 is built from 13 residues. The CDR3: CATSNDRNYGYTF. The CDR3 DNA is TGTGCCACCAGCAACGACAGGAACTATGGCTACACCTTC.

V and J are TRBV7-8 and TRBJ1-1; tentatively, D is TRBD1 (6 bases). Germline V CDR1 and CDR2: SGHVS, FQNEAQ. The CDR3 runs to 13 residues. The V gene lost 1 base and the J gene lost 6 bases, with 9 bases spanning the gap. The CDR3 sequence: CASSLGPGAEAFF. In nucleotides, the CDR3 is TGTGCCAGCAGCTTAGGTCCAGGGGCTGAAGCTTTCTTT.

This clonotype was seen repeatedly, ten times or more. The chain employs TRBV12-3 or TRBV12-4 and TRBJ2-7; D remains unclear. This CDR3 region has 13 residues. Between the trimmed V and J ends, which lost 6 bases and 5 bases, there was a span of 14 bases. The CDR3 coding sequence is TGTGCCAGCAGGCCGAGTGGTACGCACGAGCAGTACTTC. Amino acids: CASRPSGTHEQYF.

This clonotype was seen many times. The J gene is TRBJ2-4, the V gene TRBV18; a possible D gene is TRBD1 (5 bases). Trimming shortened V by 5 bases and J by 7 bases, and 12 bases separated the two germline ends. The CDR3 runs to 13 residues. The germline CDR1 and CDR2 sequences are KGHSH and LQKENI. The CDR3 DNA sequence: TGTGCCAGCTCAGCAGACAGAGCGAACATTCAGTACTTC. Its translation: CASSADRANIQYF. The variable domain in full, completed from reference TRBV18 and TRBJ2-4, reads NAGVMQNPRHLVRRRGQEARLRCSPMKGHSHVYWYRQLPEEGLKFMVYLQKENIIDESGMPKERFSAEFPKEGPSILRIQQVVRGDSAAYFCASSADRANIQYFGAGTRLSVL.

The chain carries TRBV29-1 and TRBJ2-2, with D maybe TRBD1 (6 bases). Germline lookup yields CDR1 SQVTM and CDR2 ANQGSEA. V was clipped by 3 bases and J by 2 bases, with 13 bases between them. There are 15 residues in the CDR3. The CDR3 nucleotides read TGCAGCGTTGAGGGGGCAGGGATCAACACCGGGGAGCTGTTTTTT. It yields the protein CSVEGAGINTGELFF.

There are many counts of this clonotype. The V call is TRBV6-1, the J call TRBJ1-5; D perhaps matches TRBD1 (5 bases). Deletions cut 2 bases from V and 4 bases from J, with 12 bases between. The CDR3 is made up of 15 amino acids. CDR1 is MNHNS and CDR2 is SASEGT in the germline V gene. CDR3 DNA sequence: TGTGCCAGCAGTGAACAGGGCAGGTGGAATCAGCCCCAGCATTTT. It yields the protein CASSEQGRWNQPQHF.

This clonotype was observed many times. In nucleotides, the CDR3 is TGCGCCAGCAGCGACAGGACGGACAATGAGCAGTTCTTC. Protein sequence: CASSDRTDNEQFF. The chain combines TRBV5-1 with TRBJ2-1; tentative D call: TRBD1 (6 bases). V lost 4 bases and J 5 bases, leaving 10 bases between the germline ends. The germline CDR1 and CDR2 sequences are SGHRS and YFSETQ. This CDR3 has 13 amino acids.

There are many counts of this clonotype. The V call is TRBV24-1, the J call TRBJ2-1, with D perhaps matching TRBD1 or TRBD2 (6 bases each). Deletions cut 4 bases from V and 4 bases from J, with 10 bases between. Germline CDR1 KGHDR, CDR2 SFDVKD. The CDR3 is made up of 14 amino acids. CDR3 DNA sequence: TGTGCCACCAGTGAAGGGGGGCTGTACAATGAGCAGTTCTTC. It encodes CATSEGGLYNEQFF.

This clonotype was seen many times. The genes are TRBV12-3 or TRBV12-4 and TRBJ1-5; possibly TRBD1 for D (5 bases). V lost 6 bases to trimming and J lost 3 bases, with 9 bases between them. This CDR3 has 13 residues. The CDR3: CASRGQDNQPQHF. DNA for the CDR3: TGTGCCAGCAGGGGGCAGGACAATCAGCCCCAGCATTTT.

This clonotype has a count of ten or more. The chain links TRBV6-2 or TRBV6-3 to TRBJ2-1; either TRBD1 or TRBD2 may fit D (5 bases each). Germline-derived CDR1 and CDR2 are MNHEY and SVGEGT. Trimming shortened V by 0 bases and J by 8 bases, and 14 bases separated the two germline ends. The CDR3 is 15 amino acids. CDR3 DNA sequence: TGTGCCAGCAGTTACTCGCCTTGGGGGAGCGATGAGCAGTTCTTC. Its protein product is CASSYSPWGSDEQFF.

This clonotype was recorded many times. This sequence joins TRBV5-4 and TRBJ2-6; D possibly matches TRBD1 or TRBD2 (5 bases each). The V gene's germline CDR1 is SGHNT and CDR2 YYREEE (reference sequence). The CDR3 consists of 20 residues. V lost 0 bases and J 2 bases, leaving 21 bases between the germline ends. As DNA, the CDR3 is TGTGCCAGCAGCTTGGCCGGGATGGCAGGGCTAAAGGCTGGGGCCAACGTCCTGACTTTC. It encodes CASSLAGMAGLKAGANVLTF.

This clonotype was counted many times. One end of the junction fails to match germline, which may point to a read error. This rearrangement joins TRBV27 to TRBJ1-6; D is perhaps TRBD1 (6 bases). Germline CDR1 reads MNHEY; CDR2 reads SMNVEV (reference sequence). The CDR3 contains 16 residues. CDR3 loop: CASGLREGEYNSPLHF. In DNA form, the CDR3 reads TGTGCCAGCGGTTTGCGGGAGGGGGAATATAATTCACCCCTCCACTTT.

This clonotype has at least ten counts. The V gene is TRBV4-1, the J gene TRBJ2-1; TRBD2 matches at 8 bases. The V segment lost 6 bases and the J segment 4 bases; nucleotides outside the gene matches: 5. Germline loops: CDR1 MGHRA, CDR2 YSYEKL. This CDR3 is 14 amino acids long. As DNA, the CDR3 is TGCGCCAGCAGTCTCTCTAGCGGGTACAATGAGCAGTTCTTC. Translated: CASSLSSGYNEQFF.

This clonotype occurred many times. The chain uses TRBV7-2 and TRBJ1-5; D unresolved. V shed 1 base and J shed 3 bases, with 10 bases lying between them. Germline values: CDR1 SGHTA, CDR2 FQGNSA. CDR3 length: 15 amino acids. CDR3 sequence reads: CASSLDRHNNQPQHF. The DNA of the CDR3 is TGTGCCAGCAGCTTAGATAGGCACAACAATCAGCCCCAGCATTTT.

This clonotype was picked up many times. V and J are TRBV6-2 or TRBV6-3 and TRBJ1-5, with 8 bases matching TRBD1. Germline V gene lookup returns CDR1 MNHEY and CDR2 SVGEGT. The CDR3 length is 16 residues. Trimming took 3 bases from V and 4 from J; bases not matched to a gene: 8. CDR3 DNA sequence: TGTGCCAGCAGTTATTCGGGGCAGGGGGCAAATCAGCCCCAGCATTTT. Amino acids: CASSYSGQGANQPQHF.

Many counts were recorded for this clonotype. The chain employs TRBV30 and TRBJ1-5; no reliable D call. The CDR3 sequence is 15 residues long. Between the trimmed V and J ends, which lost 0 bases and 0 bases, there was a span of 9 bases. CDR1 and CDR2 (germline): GTSNPN, SVGIG (reference sequence). In DNA form, the CDR3 reads TGTGCCTGGAGTGTGGGAGGGAATAGCAATCAGCCCCAGCATTTT. Protein: CAWSVGGNSNQPQHF.

This clonotype showed up many times. The chain links TRBV6-5 to TRBJ1-2, with D possibly matching TRBD1 (6 bases). The CDR3 contains 14 residues. The germline V gene has CDR1 MNHEY and CDR2 SVGAGI. V dropped 8 bases and J dropped 3 bases, with 16 bases sitting between them. CDR3 protein: CASSPTGPYYGYTF. As DNA, the CDR3 is TGTGCCAGCTCCCCCACAGGGCCCTACTATGGCTACACCTTC.

The table lists this clonotype with many counts. The chain recombines TRBV12-3 or TRBV12-4 with TRBJ1-6, with 7 bases identical to TRBD1. The junction had 10 bases not matched to a gene; V was cut back by 5 bases and J by 3 bases. This CDR3 region has 17 residues. CDR3 protein: CASSPSRWDSYNSPLHF. For the CDR3, the DNA is TGTGCCAGCAGTCCATCCCGGTGGGACAGCTATAATTCACCCCTCCACTTT.

This clonotype was detected ten times or more. This chain uses TRBV4-3 with TRBJ2-5; no firm D call. Looked up from germline, CDR1 is LGHNA and CDR2 is YSLEER. The CDR3 is 13 residues long. V shed 0 bases and J shed 6 bases, with 8 bases lying between them. CDR3: CASSQEVFQTQYF. CDR3 in DNA: TGCGCCAGCAGCCAAGAGGTATTCCAGACCCAGTACTTC.

This clonotype was counted between two and nine times. The V call is TRBV29-1, the J call TRBJ1-1; 7 bases agree with TRBD1. The CDR3 extends over 13 amino acids. The germline V gene encodes CDR1 SQVTM and CDR2 ANQGSEA. The ends lost 7 bases at V and 4 bases at J; junction bases unmatched: 9. The CDR3 is CSEGQPPLTEAFF. Here the CDR3 DNA reads TGCAGCGAGGGACAGCCTCCCCTCACTGAAGCTTTCTTT.

Ten or more counts support this clonotype. The genes are TRBV10-3 and TRBJ2-5; no reliable D call. Trimming took off 0 bases at V and 1 base at J, with 9 bases between the two ends. Per the germline V gene, CDR1 is ENHRY and CDR2 is SYGVKD. This CDR3 is built from 15 residues. As DNA, the CDR3 is TGTGCCATCAGTGAGTCGGGTCGGAGCCAAGAGACCCAGTACTTC. Encoded protein: CAISESGRSQETQYF.

This clonotype occurred many times. The V call is TRBV7-2, the J call TRBJ2-5, with D possibly TRBD2 on 5 matching bases. Germline loops: CDR1 SGHTA, CDR2 FQGNSA. Trimming left V 4 bases short and J 1 base short, with 13 bases between. The CDR3 has 15 amino acids. DNA for the CDR3: TGTGCCAGCAGCTCCAACGGGATTCCCCAAGAGACCCAGTACTTC. Residues: CASSSNGIPQETQYF.

At least ten counts were recorded for this clonotype. The chain couples TRBV20-1 to TRBJ1-6; TRBD1 matches 9 bases. The CDR3 is made up of 15 amino acids. Trimming took 5 bases from V and 7 from J; bases not matched to a gene: 9. CDR1 is DFQATT, CDR2 SNEGSKA, per germline (reference sequence). The CDR3: CSAAHRTGENSPLHF. CDR3 nucleotide sequence: TGCAGTGCTGCTCATCGGACAGGGGAAAATTCACCCCTCCACTTT.

This clonotype was seen ten or more times. V usage is TRBV19 and J usage is TRBJ1-1; D gene ambiguous. The CDR3 has 13 residues. Germline V gene lookup returns CDR1 LNHDA and CDR2 SQIVND (reference sequence). V lost 3 bases and J lost 1, with 6 bases in between. CDR3 bases: TGTGCCAGTAGTATGAGGGCGAACACTGAAGCTTTCTTT. Translation gives CASSMRANTEAFF. Looking up the rest from reference TRBV19 and TRBJ1-1 gives the full variable domain: DGGITQSPKYLFRKEGQNVTLSCEQNLNHDAMYWYRQDPGQGLRLIYYSQIVNDFQKGDIAEGYSVSREKKESFPLTVTSAQKNPTAFYLCASSMRANTEAFFGQGTRLTVV.

This clonotype was recorded many times. V gene TRBV4-2 combines with J gene TRBJ2-3, with 10 bases aligning to TRBD2. CDR3 length equals 15 residues. The ends lost 0 bases at V and 3 bases at J; junction bases unmatched: 0. The germline V gene has CDR1 LGHNA and CDR2 YNFKEQ. CDR3 coding DNA: TGTGCCAGCAGCCAAGAGGGACTAGCGACAGATACGCAGTATTTT. Translated, it gives CASSQEGLATDTQYF.

The sample holds many counts of this clonotype. The CDR3 nucleotides read TGTGCCAGCAAAACCCCGGGGGGGCCAGATACGCAGTATTTT. Translating gives CASKTPGGPDTQYF. This chain links TRBV11-2 with TRBJ2-3; 8 bases line up with TRBD2. Germline CDR1 and CDR2: SGHAT and FQNNGV. V lost 7 bases and J lost 4; bases outside the gene matches: 7. The CDR3 sequence is 14 residues long.